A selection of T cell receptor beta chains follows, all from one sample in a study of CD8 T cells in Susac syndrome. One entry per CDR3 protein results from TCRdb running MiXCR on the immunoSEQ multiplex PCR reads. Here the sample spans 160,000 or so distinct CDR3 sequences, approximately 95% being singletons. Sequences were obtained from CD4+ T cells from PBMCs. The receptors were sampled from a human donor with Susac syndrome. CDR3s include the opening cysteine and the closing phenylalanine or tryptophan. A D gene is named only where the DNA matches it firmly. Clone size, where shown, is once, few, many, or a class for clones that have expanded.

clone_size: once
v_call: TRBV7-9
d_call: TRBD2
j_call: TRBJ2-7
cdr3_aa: CASSFTAGGYEQYF
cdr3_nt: TGTGCCAGCAGCTTCACAGCGGGGGGCTACGAGCAGTACTTC

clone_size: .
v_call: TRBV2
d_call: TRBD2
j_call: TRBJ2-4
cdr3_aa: CASSARGGRTKNIQYF
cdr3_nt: TGTGCCAGCAGTGCCCGGGGAGGGCGGACCAAAAACATTCAGTACTTC

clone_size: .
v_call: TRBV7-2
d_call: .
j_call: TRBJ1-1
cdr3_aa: CASSLARTVLNTEAFF
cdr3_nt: TGTGCCAGCAGCTTAGCTAGGACAGTCCTAAACACTGAAGCTTTCTTT

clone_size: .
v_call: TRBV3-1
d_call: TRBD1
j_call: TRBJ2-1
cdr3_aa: CASSLRDRANEQFF
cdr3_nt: TGTGCCAGCAGCCTGCGGGACAGGGCTAATGAGCAGTTCTTC

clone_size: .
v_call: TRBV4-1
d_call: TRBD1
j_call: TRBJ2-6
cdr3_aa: CASSQFPGQTSGANVLTF
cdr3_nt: TGCGCCAGCAGCCAGTTCCCGGGACAGACCTCTGGGGCCAACGTCCTGACTTTC

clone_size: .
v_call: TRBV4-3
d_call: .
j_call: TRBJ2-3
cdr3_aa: CASSQDLYVTDTQYF
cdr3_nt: TGCGCCAGCAGCCAAGACCTGTATGTTACAGATACGCAGTATTTT

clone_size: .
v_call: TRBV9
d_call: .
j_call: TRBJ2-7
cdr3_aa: CASSVRVDSYEQYF
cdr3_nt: TGTGCCAGCAGCGTAAGGGTGGACTCCTACGAGCAGTACTTC

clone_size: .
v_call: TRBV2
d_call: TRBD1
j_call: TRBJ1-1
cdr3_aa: CASSGPGQGSPNTEAFF
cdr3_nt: TGTGCCAGCAGTGGACCGGGACAGGGGAGTCCGAACACTGAAGCTTTCTTT

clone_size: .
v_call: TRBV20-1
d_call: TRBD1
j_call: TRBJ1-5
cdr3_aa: CSAMDRAGGQPQHF
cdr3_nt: TGCAGTGCGATGGACAGGGCAGGGGGTCAGCCCCAGCATTTT

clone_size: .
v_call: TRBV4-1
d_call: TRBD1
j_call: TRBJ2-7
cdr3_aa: CASRDTGGGYEQYF
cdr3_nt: TGCGCCAGCAGAGACACAGGGGGAGGATACGAGCAGTACTTC

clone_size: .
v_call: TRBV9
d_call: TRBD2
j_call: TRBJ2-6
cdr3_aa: CASSSGGSGAGANVLTF
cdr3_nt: TGTGCCAGCAGCTCCGGGGGTAGCGGGGCTGGGGCCAACGTCCTGACTTTC

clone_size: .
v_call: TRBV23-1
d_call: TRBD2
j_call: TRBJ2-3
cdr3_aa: CASSQTGTSGNTDTQYF
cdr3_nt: TGCGCCAGCAGTCAAACCGGGACTAGCGGCAACACAGATACGCAGTATTTT

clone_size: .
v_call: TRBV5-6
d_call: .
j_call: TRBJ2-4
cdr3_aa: CASSSTPRGGKNIQYF
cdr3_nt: TGTGCCAGCAGCTCAACGCCCAGGGGCGGCAAAAACATTCAGTACTTC

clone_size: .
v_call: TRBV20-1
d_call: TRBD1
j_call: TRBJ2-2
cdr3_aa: CSAGTAANTGELFF
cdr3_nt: TGCAGTGCCGGGACAGCCGCGAACACCGGGGAGCTGTTTTTT

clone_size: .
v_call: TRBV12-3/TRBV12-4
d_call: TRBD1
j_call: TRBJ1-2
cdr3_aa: CASSSDRAGYTF
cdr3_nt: TGTGCCAGCAGTTCGGACAGGGCTGGCTACACCTTC

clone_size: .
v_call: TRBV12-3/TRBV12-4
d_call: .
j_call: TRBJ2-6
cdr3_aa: CASSPPQGVSGANVLTF
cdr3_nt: TGTGCCAGCAGTCCTCCCCAAGGAGTATCTGGGGCCAACGTCCTGACTTTC

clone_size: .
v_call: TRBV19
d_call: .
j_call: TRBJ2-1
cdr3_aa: CASRGDFYNEQFF
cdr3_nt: TGTGCCAGTAGGGGGGATTTTTACAATGAGCAGTTCTTC

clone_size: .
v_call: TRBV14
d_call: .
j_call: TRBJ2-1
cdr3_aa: CASSQGGVTYNEQFF
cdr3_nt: TGTGCCAGCAGCCAAGGGGGGGTAACCTACAATGAGCAGTTCTTC

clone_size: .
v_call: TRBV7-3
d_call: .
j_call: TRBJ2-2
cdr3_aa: CASSSLPGATGELFF
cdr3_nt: TGTGCCAGCAGCTCCCTACCAGGAGCGACCGGGGAGCTGTTTTTT

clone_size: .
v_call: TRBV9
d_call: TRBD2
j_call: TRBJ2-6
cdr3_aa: CASSSIAGGPGGANVLTF
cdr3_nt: TGTGCCAGCAGCTCGATAGCGGGGGGGCCTGGTGGGGCCAACGTCCTGACTTTC

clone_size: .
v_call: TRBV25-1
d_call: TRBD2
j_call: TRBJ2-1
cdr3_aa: CASSEVASGGDEQFF
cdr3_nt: TGTGCCAGCAGTGAAGTCGCTAGCGGGGGGGATGAGCAGTTCTTC

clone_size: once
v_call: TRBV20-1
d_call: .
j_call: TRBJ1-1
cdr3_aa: CSASYRVNTEAFF
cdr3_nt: TGCAGTGCTAGTTACAGGGTGAACACTGAAGCTTTCTTT

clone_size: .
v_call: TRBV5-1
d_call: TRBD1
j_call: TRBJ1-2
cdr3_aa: CASNSGQPKDYTF
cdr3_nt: TGCGCCAGCAACTCGGGACAGCCCAAGGACTACACCTTC

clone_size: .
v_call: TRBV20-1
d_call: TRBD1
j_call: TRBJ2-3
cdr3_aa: CSAAPPTGTTADTQYF
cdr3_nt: TGCAGTGCCGCCCCCCCGACAGGGACCACGGCAGATACGCAGTATTTT

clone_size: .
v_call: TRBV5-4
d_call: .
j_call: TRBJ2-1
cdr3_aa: CASSPKRDEQFF
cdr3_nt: TGTGCCAGCAGCCCGAAACGGGATGAGCAGTTCTTC

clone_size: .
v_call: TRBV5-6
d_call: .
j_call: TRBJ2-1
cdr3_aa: CASNPTGEDEQFF
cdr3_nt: TGTGCCAGCAACCCCACGGGGGAGGATGAGCAGTTCTTC

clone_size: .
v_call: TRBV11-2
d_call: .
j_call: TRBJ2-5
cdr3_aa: CASSLRGAVQETQYF
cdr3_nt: TGTGCCAGCAGCTTACGAGGCGCGGTACAAGAGACCCAGTACTTC

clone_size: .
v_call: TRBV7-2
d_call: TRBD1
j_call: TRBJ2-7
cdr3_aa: CASSLGGDRPYEQYF
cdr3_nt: TGTGCCAGCAGCTTAGGGGGGGACAGGCCCTACGAGCAGTACTTC

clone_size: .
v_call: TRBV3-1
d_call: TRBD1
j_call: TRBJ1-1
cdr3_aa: CASSLDRVDTEAFF
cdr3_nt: TGTGCCAGCAGCCTGGACAGGGTAGACACTGAAGCTTTCTTT

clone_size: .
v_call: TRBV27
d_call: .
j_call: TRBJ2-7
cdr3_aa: CASSALHEKDGEQYF
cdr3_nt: TGTGCCAGCAGTGCCCTCCATGAAAAGGACGGCGAGCAGTACTTC

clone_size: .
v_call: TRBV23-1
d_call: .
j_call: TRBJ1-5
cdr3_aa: CASSQPEGGRSQPQHF
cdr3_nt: TGCGCCAGCAGTCAACCCGAGGGGGGAAGGAGTCAGCCCCAGCATTTT

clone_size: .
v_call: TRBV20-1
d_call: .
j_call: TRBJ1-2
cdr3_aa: CSATNRSNYGYTF
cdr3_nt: TGCAGTGCTACGAACAGGTCTAACTATGGCTACACCTTC

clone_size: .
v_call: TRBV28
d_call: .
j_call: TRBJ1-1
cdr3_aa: CASSSTGHPEAFF
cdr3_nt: TGTGCCAGCAGTTCTACAGGTCATCCCGAAGCTTTCTTT

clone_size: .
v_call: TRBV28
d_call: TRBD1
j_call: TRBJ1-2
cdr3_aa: CASRAWDRGGYTF
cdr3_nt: TGTGCCAGCAGGGCCTGGGACAGGGGTGGCTACACCTTC

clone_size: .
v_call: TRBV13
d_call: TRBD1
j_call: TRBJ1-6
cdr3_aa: CASSQSGTGGPHSPLHF
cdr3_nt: TGTGCCAGCAGCCAGTCCGGGACAGGCGGGCCCCATTCACCCCTCCACTTT

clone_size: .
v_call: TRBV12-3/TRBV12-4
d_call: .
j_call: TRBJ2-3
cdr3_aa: CASRSTGTLTDTQYF
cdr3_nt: TGTGCCAGCAGGTCTACCGGGACCCTCACAGATACGCAGTATTTT